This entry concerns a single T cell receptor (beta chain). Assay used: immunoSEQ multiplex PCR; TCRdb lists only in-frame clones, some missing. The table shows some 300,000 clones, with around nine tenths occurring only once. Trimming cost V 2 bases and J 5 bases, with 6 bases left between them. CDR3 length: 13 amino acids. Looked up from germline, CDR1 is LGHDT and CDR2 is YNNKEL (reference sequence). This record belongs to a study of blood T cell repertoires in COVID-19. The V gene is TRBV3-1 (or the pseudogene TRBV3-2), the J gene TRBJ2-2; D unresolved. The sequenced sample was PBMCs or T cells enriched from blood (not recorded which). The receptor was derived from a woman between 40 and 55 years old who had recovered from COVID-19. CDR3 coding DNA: TGTGCCAGCAGCCAACCGGTTACCGGGGAGCTGTTTTTT. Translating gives CASSQPVTGELFF.